The clone carrying this T cell receptor beta chain was seen at least ten times. Its antigen remains unidentified. The sequenced fragment ends 3 residues before the CDR3 boundary, so the rest is inferred from the germline J gene. Other DNA sequences in this specimen translate into the identical CDR3. The CDR3 covers 18 residues. CDR1 is KGHSH, CDR2 LQKENI, per germline. V shed 5 bases and J 0 bases; nucleotides not matched to a gene: 11. Sequencing was performed with immunoSEQ multiplex PCR; in TCRdb, only in-frame clones are kept and a portion is missing. The sample has around 25,000 clones, none seen only once. These data originate in a study of T cell clonality in common variable immunodeficiency. Replacement immunoglobulin had been given to every CVID subject for at least one year. Notes on the study in general: Common variable immunodeficiency TCR beta sequences reportedly had fewer deletions and N-nucleotide insertions. Patient heterogeneity in the CVID cohort limited correlations between repertoire features and clinical complications. Compared with controls, CVID subjects had fewer shared TCRbeta clones. CVID subjects showed higher TCRbeta clonality than healthy controls.

Input material: peripheral blood mononuclear cells. This receptor was identified in a human donor with common variable immunodeficiency. The chain uses TRBV18 and TRBJ2-2, with 8 positions matching TRBD2. CDR3 region: CASSATAPGLANTGELFF. CDR3 DNA (partial): TGTGCCAGCTCAGCTACGGCCCCGGGACTAGCGAACACCGGGGAG.